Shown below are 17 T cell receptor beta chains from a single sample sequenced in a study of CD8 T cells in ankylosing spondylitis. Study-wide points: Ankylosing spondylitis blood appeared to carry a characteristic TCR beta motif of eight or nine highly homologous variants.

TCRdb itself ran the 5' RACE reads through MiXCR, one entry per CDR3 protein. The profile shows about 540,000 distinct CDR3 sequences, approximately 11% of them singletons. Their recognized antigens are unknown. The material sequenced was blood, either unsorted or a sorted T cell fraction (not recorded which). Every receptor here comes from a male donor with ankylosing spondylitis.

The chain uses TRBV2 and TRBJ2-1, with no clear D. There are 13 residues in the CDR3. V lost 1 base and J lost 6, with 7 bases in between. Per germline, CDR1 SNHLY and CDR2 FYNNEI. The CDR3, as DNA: TGTGCCAGCAGTGAAGGGCAGCTCAATGAGCAGTTCTTC. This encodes CASSEGQLNEQFF.

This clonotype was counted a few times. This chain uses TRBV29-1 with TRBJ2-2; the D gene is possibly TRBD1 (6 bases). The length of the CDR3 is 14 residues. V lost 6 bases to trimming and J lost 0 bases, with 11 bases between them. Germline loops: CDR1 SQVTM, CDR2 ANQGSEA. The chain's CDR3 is CSVSRGANTGELFF. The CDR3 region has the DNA TGCAGCGTGTCCAGGGGCGCGAACACCGGGGAGCTGTTTTTT.

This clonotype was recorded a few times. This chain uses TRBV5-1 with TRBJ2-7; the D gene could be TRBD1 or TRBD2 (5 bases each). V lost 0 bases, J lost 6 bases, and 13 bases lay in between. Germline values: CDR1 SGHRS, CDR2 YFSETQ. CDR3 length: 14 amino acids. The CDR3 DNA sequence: TGCGCCAGCAGCTTGGGGGGGATAGGGGCCGAGCAGTACGTC. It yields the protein CASSLGGIGAEQYV.

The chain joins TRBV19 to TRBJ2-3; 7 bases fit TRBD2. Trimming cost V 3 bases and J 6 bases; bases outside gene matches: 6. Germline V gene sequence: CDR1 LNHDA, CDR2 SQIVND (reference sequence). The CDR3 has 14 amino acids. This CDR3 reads CASSMWEGFDTQYF. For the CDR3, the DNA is TGTGCCAGTAGTATGTGGGAGGGGTTCGATACGCAGTATTTT.

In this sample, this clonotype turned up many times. The DNA of the CDR3 is TGTGCCAGCAGTTACCGGGGGCCCACTGAAGCTTTCTTT. Translating it yields CASSYRGPTEAFF. This chain joins TRBV6-2 or TRBV6-3 and TRBJ1-1; TRBD1 might be the D (6 bases). The CDR3 length is 13 residues. Germline-derived CDR1 and CDR2 are MNHEY and SVGEGT. V lost 2 bases and J 4 bases, leaving 8 bases between the germline ends.

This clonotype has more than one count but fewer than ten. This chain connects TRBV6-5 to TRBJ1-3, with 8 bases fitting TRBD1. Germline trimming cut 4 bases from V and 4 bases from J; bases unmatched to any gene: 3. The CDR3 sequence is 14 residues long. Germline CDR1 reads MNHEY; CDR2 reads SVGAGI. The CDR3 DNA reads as TGTGCCAGCAGTTCCAGGGGGCTCGGAAACACCATATATTTT. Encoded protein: CASSSRGLGNTIYF.

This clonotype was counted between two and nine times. The CDR3 loop is CASSRRVGQETQYF. CDR3 DNA: TGTGCCAGCAGCCGGAGGGTTGGCCAAGAGACCCAGTACTTC. The chain employs TRBV7-2 and TRBJ2-5, with D possibly being TRBD2 (6 bases). Trimming cost V 5 bases and J 1 base, with 11 bases left between them. CDR1 and CDR2 from the germline V gene are SGHTA and FQGNSA. The CDR3 length is 14 residues.

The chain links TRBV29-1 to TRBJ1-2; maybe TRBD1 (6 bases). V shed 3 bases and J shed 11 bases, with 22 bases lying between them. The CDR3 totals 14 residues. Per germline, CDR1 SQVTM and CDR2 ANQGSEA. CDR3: CSVDQGTSSGRYTF. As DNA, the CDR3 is TGCAGCGTTGACCAGGGGACCTCCTCGGGGAGATACACCTTC.

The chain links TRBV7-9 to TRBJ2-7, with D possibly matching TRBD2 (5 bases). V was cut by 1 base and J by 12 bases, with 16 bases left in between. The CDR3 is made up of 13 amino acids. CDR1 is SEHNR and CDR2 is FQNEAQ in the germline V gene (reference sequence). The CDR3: CASSLDASRKLYV. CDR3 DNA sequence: TGTGCCAGCAGCTTAGATGCTAGCAGAAAGTTGTACGTC.

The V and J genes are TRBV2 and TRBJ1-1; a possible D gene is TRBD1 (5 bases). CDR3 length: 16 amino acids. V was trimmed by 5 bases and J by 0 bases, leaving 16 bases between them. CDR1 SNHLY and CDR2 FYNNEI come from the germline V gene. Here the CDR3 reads CASSLTYRKMNTEAFF. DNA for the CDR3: TGTGCCAGCAGTCTTACCTACAGGAAAATGAACACTGAAGCTTTCTTT.

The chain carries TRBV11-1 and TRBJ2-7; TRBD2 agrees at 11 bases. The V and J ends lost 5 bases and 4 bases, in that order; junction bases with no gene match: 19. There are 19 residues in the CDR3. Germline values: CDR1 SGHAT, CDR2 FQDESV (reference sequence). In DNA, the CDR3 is TGTGCCAGCAGCCGGACGTCAAAGGGGGCTAGCGGGAGGATGTACGAGCAGTACTTC. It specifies CASSRTSKGASGRMYEQYF.

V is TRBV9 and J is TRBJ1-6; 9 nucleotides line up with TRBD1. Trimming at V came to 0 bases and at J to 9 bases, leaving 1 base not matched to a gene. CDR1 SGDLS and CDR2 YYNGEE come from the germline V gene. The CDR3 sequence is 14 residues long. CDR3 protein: CASSVGQGVSPLHF. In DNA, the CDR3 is TGTGCCAGCAGCGTAGGACAGGGGGTTTCACCCCTCCACTTT. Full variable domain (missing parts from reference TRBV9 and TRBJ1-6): DSGVTQTPKHLITATGQRVTLRCSPRSGDLSVYWYQQSLDQGLQFLIQYYNGEERAKGNILERFSAQQFPDLHSELNLSSLELGDSALYFCASSVGQGVSPLHFGNGTRLTVT.

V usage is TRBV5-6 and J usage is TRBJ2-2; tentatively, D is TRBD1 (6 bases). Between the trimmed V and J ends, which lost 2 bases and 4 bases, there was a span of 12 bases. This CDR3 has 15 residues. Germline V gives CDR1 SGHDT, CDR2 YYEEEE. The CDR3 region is CASSLYRAGTGELFF. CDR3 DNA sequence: TGTGCCAGCAGCTTATACAGGGCGGGCACCGGGGAGCTGTTTTTT. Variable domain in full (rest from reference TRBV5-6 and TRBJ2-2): DAGVTQSPTHLIKTRGQQVTLRCSPKSGHDTVSWYQQALGQGPQFIFQYYEEEERQRGNFPDRFSGHQFPNYSSELNVNALLLGDSALYLCASSLYRAGTGELFFGEGSRLTVL.

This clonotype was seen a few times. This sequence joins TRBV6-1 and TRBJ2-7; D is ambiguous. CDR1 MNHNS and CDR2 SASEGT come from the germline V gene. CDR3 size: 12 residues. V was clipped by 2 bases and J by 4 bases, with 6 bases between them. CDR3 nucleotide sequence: TGTGCCAGCAGTGAAATGTCATACGAGCAGTACGTC. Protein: CASSEMSYEQYV.

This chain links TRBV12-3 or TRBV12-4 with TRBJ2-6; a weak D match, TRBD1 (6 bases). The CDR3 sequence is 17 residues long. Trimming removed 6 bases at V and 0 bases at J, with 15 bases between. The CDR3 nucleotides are TGTGCCAGCAGCCCAGGGGCGGCGTCCTCTGGGGCCAACGTCCTGACTTTC. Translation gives CASSPGAASSGANVLTF.

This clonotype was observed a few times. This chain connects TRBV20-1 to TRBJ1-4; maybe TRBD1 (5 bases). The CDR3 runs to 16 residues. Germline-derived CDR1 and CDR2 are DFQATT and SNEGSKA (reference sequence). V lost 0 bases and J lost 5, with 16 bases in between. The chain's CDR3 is CSAREGVGNINEKLFF. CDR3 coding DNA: TGCAGTGCTAGAGAAGGGGTAGGAAACATAAATGAAAAACTGTTTTTT.

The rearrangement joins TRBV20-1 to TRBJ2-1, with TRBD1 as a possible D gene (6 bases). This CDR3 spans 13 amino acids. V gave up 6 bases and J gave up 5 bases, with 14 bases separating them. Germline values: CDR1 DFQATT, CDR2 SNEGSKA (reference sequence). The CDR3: CSAGGRIHNEQFF. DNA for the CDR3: TGCAGTGCAGGGGGTAGGATCCACAATGAGCAGTTCTTC.